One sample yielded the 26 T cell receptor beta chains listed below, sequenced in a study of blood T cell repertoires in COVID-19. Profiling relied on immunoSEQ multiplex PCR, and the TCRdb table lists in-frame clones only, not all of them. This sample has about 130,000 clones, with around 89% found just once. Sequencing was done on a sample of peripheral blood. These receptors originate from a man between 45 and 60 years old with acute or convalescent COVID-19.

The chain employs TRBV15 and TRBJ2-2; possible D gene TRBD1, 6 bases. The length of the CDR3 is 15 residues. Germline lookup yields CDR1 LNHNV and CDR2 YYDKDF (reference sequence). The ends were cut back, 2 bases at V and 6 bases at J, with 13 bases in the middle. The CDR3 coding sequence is TGTGCCACCAGCAGAACTCAGGGGTACCCCGGGGAGCTGTTTTTT. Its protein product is CATSRTQGYPGELFF.

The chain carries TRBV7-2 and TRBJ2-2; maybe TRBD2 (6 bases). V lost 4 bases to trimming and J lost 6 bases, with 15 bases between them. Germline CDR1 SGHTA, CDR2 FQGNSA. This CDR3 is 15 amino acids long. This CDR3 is CASSSRFWGAGELFF. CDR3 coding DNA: TGTGCCAGCAGCTCCCGCTTCTGGGGGGCCGGGGAGCTGTTTTTT.

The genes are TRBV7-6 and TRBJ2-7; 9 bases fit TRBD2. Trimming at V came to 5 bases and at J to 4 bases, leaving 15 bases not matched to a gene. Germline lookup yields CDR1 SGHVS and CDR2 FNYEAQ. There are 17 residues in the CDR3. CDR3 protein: CASSPSRSGGLRYEQYF. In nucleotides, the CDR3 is TGTGCCAGCAGCCCCTCGCGGAGCGGGGGGCTTAGGTACGAGCAGTACTTC.

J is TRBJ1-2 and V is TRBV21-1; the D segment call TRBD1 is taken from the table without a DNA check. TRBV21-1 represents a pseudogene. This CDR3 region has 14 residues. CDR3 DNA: TGTGCCAGCAGCAACGGACAGGGACACTATGGCTACACCTTC. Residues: CASSNGQGHYGYTF.

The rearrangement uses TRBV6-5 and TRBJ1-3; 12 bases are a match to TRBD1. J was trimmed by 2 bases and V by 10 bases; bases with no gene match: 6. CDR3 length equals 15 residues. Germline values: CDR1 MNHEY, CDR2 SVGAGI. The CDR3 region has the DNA TGTGCCACTTCCGGGACAGGGGGCACTGGAAACACCATATATTTT. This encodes CATSGTGGTGNTIYF.

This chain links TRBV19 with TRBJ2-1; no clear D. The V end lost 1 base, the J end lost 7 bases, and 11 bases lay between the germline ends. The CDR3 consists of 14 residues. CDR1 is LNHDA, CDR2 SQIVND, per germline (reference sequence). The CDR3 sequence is CASSIGGRGNEQFF. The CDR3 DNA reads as TGTGCCAGTAGTATAGGCGGTCGTGGGAATGAGCAGTTCTTC.

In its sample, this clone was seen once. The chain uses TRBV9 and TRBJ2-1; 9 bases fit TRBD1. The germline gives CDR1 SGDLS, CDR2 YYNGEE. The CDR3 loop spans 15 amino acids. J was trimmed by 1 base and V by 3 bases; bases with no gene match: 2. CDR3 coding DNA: TGTGCCAGCAGCGCCGGGACAGGGTCCTACAATGAGCAGTTCTTC. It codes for CASSAGTGSYNEQFF.

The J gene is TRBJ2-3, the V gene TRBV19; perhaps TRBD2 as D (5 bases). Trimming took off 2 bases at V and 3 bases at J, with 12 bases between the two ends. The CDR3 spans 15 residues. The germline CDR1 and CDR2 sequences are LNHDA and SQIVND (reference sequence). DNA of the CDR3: TGTGCCAGTAGTATAATCACCCGGGGTACAGATACGCAGTATTTT. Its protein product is CASSIITRGTDTQYF. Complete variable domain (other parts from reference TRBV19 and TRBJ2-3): DGGITQSPKYLFRKEGQNVTLSCEQNLNHDAMYWYRQDPGQGLRLIYYSQIVNDFQKGDIAEGYSVSREKKESFPLTVTSAQKNPTAFYLCASSIITRGTDTQYFGPGTRLTVL.

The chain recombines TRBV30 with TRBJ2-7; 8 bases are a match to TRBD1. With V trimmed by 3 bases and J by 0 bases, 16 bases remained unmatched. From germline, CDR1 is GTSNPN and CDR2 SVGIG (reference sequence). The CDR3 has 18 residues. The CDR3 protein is CAWSLRTGISPLSYEQYF. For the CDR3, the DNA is TGTGCCTGGAGCCTTCGGACAGGGATATCTCCCCTCTCCTACGAGCAGTACTTC.

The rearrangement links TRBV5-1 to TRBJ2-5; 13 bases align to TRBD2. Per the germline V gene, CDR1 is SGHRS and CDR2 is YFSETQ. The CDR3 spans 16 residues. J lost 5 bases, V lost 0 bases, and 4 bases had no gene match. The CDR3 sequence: CASSLGTSGSVETQYF. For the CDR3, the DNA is TGCGCCAGCAGCTTGGGGACTAGCGGGAGTGTGGAGACCCAGTACTTC.

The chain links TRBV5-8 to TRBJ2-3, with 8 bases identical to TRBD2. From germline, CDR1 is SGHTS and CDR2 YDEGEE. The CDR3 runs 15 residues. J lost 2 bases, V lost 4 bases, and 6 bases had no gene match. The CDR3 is CASSRIAGYTDTQYF. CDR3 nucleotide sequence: TGTGCCAGCAGCCGTATAGCGGGGTACACAGATACGCAGTATTTT.

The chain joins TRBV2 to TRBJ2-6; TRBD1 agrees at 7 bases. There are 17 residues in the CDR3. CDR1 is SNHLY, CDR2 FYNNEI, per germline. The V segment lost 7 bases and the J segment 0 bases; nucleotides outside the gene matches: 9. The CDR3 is CASTIETGSSGANVLTF. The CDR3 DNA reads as TGTGCCAGCACCATTGAGACAGGGAGCTCTGGGGCCAACGTCCTGACTTTC.

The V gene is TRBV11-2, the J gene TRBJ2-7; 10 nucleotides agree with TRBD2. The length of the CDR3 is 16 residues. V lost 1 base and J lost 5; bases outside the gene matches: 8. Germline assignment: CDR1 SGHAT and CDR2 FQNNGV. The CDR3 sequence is CASSLVWPSGSHEQYF. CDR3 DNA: TGTGCCAGCAGCTTAGTATGGCCTAGCGGGAGTCACGAGCAGTACTTC.

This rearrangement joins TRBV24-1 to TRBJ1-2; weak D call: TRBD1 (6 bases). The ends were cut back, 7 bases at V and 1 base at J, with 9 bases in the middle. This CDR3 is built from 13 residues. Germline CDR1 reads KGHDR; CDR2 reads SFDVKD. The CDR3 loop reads CATSPQGNYGYTF. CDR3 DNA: TGTGCCACCAGCCCACAGGGTAACTATGGCTACACCTTC.

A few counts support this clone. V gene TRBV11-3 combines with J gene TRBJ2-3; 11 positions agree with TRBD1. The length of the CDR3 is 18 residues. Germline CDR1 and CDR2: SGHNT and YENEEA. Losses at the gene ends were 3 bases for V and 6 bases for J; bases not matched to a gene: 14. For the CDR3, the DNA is TGTGCCAGCAGCTTTGGATCCGGACAGGGGGCTATATCGGATACGCAGTATTTT. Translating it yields CASSFGSGQGAISDTQYF. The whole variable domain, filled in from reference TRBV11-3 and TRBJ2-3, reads EAGVVQSPRYKIIEKKQPVAFWCNPISGHNTLYWYLQNLGQGPELLIRYENEEAVDDSQLPKDRFSAERLKGVDSTLKIQPAELGDSAVYLCASSFGSGQGAISDTQYFGPGTRLTVL.

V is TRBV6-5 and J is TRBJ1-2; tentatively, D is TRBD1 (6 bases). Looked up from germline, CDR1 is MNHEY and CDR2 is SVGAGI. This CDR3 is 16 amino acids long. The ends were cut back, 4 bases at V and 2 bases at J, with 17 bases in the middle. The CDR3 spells CASSLTGLARNYGYTF. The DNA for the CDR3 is TGTGCCAGCAGTTTAACAGGGTTGGCGCGAAACTATGGCTACACCTTC.

The CDR3 protein is CASSQGPLSYGYTF. Written as DNA, the CDR3 is TGTGCCAGCAGTCAGGGTCCCCTAAGCTATGGCTACACCTTC. The chain carries TRBV7-8 and TRBJ1-2; possible D gene TRBD1, 5 bases. CDR1 is SGHVS, CDR2 FQNEAQ, per germline. The CDR3 is 14 amino acids. Trimming shortened V by 6 bases and J by 4 bases, and 15 bases separated the two germline ends.

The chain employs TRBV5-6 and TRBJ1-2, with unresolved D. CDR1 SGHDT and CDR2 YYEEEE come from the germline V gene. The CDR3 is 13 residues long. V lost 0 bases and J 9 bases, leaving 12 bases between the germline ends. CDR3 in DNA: TGTGCCAGCAGCTTGGGGGCGGGCAGTAGCTACACCTTC. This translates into CASSLGAGSSYTF.

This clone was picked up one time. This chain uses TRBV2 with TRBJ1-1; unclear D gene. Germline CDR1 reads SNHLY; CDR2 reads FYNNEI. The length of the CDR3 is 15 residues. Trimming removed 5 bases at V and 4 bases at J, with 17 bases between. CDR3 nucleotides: TGTGCCAGCAGTCGGGGAGACCTCGAGGGCACTGAAGCTTTCTTT. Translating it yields CASSRGDLEGTEAFF.

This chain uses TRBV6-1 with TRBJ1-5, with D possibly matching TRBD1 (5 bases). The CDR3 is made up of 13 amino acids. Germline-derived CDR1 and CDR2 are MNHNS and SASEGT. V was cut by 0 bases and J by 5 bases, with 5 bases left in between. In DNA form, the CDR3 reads TGTGCCAGCAGTGAAGCCAGGGATCAGCCCCAGCATTTT. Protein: CASSEARDQPQHF.

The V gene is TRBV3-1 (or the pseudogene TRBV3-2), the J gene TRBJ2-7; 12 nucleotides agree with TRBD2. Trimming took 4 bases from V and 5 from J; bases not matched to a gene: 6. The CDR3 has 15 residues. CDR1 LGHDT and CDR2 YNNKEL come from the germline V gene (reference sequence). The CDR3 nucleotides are TGTGCCAGCAGCCTCCTAGCGGGAGGGCCCGACGAGCAGTACTTC. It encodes CASSLLAGGPDEQYF.

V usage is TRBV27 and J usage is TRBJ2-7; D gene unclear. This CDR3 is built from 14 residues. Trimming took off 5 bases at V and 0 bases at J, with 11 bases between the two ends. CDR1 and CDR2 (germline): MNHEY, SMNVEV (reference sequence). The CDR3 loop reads CASSPYINSYEQYF. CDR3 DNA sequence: TGTGCCAGCAGTCCTTACATAAACTCCTACGAGCAGTACTTC.

CDR3 protein: CASSLRILAGEQFF. The CDR3 DNA is TGTGCCAGCAGTTTGAGGATACTCGCGGGTGAGCAGTTCTTC. This rearrangement joins TRBV28 to TRBJ2-1; D is perhaps TRBD2 (5 bases). Germline assignment: CDR1 MDHEN and CDR2 SYDVKM. The CDR3 contains 14 residues. V was cut by 3 bases and J by 9 bases, with 15 bases left in between.

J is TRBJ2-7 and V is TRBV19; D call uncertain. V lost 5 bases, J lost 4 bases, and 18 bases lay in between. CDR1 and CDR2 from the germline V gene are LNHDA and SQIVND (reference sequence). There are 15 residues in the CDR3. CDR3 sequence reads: CASSAAASTVYEQYF. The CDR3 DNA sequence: TGTGCCAGTAGTGCGGCAGCCTCCACCGTGTACGAGCAGTACTTC.

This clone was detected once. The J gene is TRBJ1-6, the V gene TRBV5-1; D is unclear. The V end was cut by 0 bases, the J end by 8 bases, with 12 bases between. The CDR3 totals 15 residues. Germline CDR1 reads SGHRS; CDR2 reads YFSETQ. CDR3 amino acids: CASSLEGLRDSPLHF. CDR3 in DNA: TGCGCCAGCAGCTTGGAAGGGTTGAGGGATTCACCCCTCCACTTT.

CDR3 sequence reads: CASSQPPTSTDTGELFF. The CDR3 DNA reads as TGTGCCAGCAGCCAACCCCCGACTAGTACCGACACCGGGGAGCTGTTTTTT. V and J are TRBV3-1 (or the pseudogene TRBV3-2) and TRBJ2-2, with D possibly matching TRBD2 (6 bases). V was clipped by 2 bases and J by 3 bases, with 16 bases between them. CDR1 LGHDT and CDR2 YNNKEL come from the germline V gene (reference sequence). The CDR3 spans 17 residues.